Below are 26 T cell receptor beta chains sequenced from a single sample in a study of T cells in localized non-small cell lung cancer. The table came from immunoSEQ multiplex PCR; TCRdb's copy has only in-frame clones and leaves some out. Among approximately 11,000 clones listed, more than 75% were seen once. The specimen was peripheral blood, collected before any cancer treatment. These receptors were taken from a male donor aged 60 or over with stage I lung adenocarcinoma.

This clone was seen a single time. The chain combines TRBV2 with TRBJ2-1; 9 nucleotides line up with TRBD1. Germline V CDR1 and CDR2: SNHLY, FYNNEI. The V gene end was trimmed by 4 bases and the J gene end by 4 bases; junction bases not matched to a gene: 5. The CDR3 is 15 residues long. CDR3 sequence: CASSATGGAYNEQFF. The CDR3 coding sequence is TGTGCCAGCAGTGCAACAGGGGGCGCGTACAATGAGCAGTTCTTC.

The chain uses TRBV7-3 and TRBJ2-7, with a tentative D call TRBD2 (6 bases). Germline-derived CDR1 and CDR2 are SGHTA and FQGTGA. The CDR3 has 14 amino acids. V lost 0 bases and J 2 bases, leaving 8 bases between the germline ends. CDR3 sequence: CASSLTGSPYEQYF. The CDR3 coding sequence is TGTGCCAGCAGCTTAACCGGGAGCCCCTACGAGCAGTACTTC.

This clone ranks as large. V and J are TRBV6-5 and TRBJ1-1; D unresolved. This CDR3 contains 15 residues. V lost 0 bases and J lost 3, with 11 bases in between. Germline CDR1 MNHEY, CDR2 SVGAGI. The CDR3 DNA reads as TGTGCCAGCAGTTACTCTACGCTGGCCTACACTGAAGCTTTCTTT. This codes for CASSYSTLAYTEAFF.

The V call is TRBV7-3, the J call TRBJ2-3, with D possibly matching TRBD2 (5 bases). The ends were cut back, 5 bases at V and 2 bases at J, with 8 bases in the middle. The CDR3 covers 13 residues. The germline gives CDR1 SGHTA, CDR2 FQGTGA. The CDR3 bases are TGTGCCAGCAGCGCGACTATCACAGATACGCAGTATTTT. Residues: CASSATITDTQYF.

This clone was counted a few times. The chain joins TRBV5-4 to TRBJ1-1; D is unresolved. The CDR3 spans 13 residues. V lost 1 base and J 1 base, leaving 5 bases between the germline ends. The V gene's germline CDR1 is SGHNT and CDR2 YYREEE (reference sequence). The DNA for the CDR3 is TGTGCCAGCAGCTTGACAGCGAACACTGAAGCTTTCTTT. Residues: CASSLTANTEAFF.

This rearrangement joins TRBV2 to TRBJ1-4; no firm D call. From germline, CDR1 is SNHLY and CDR2 FYNNEI. The V end was cut by 4 bases, the J end by 8 bases, with 14 bases between. This CDR3 has 14 residues. Here the CDR3 DNA reads TGTGCCAGCAGTGTGGGCAGCTCAAACGAAAAACTGTTTTTT. It translates to CASSVGSSNEKLFF.

The J gene is TRBJ2-5, the V gene TRBV19; D possibly uses TRBD1 or TRBD2 (5 bases each). This CDR3 spans 15 amino acids. Per the germline V gene, CDR1 is LNHDA and CDR2 is SQIVND (reference sequence). Trimming left V 7 bases short and J 1 base short, with 16 bases between. The CDR3 DNA follows: TGTGCCAGTACGCCCCCGGGACGGCCCCAAGAGACCCAGTACTTC. Its protein is CASTPPGRPQETQYF.

This clone was recorded a few times. The chain combines TRBV27 with TRBJ2-7, with 10 bases identical to TRBD1. The CDR3 runs 14 residues. Germline loops: CDR1 MNHEY, CDR2 SMNVEV (reference sequence). V dropped 6 bases and J dropped 4; count of bases not matched to a gene: 6. DNA for the CDR3: TGTGCCAGCAGACGGACAGGGGGGGTTTACGAGCAGTACTTC. It specifies CASRRTGGVYEQYF.

The rearrangement joins TRBV10-2 to TRBJ1-1, with 7 bases lining up with TRBD1. V lost 8 bases and J lost 3; bases outside the gene matches: 9. Germline values: CDR1 WSHSY, CDR2 SAAADI. The CDR3 sequence is 14 residues long. The CDR3 is CASLDREGYTEAFF. CDR3 nucleotides: TGCGCCAGCCTAGACAGGGAGGGGTACACTGAAGCTTTCTTT.

This clone was counted only a few times. The chain joins TRBV18 to TRBJ1-5; D might be TRBD1 (5 bases). The germline gives CDR1 KGHSH, CDR2 LQKENI. The germline V and J ends were trimmed by 5 bases and 5 bases, with 16 bases remaining between them. CDR3 length: 15 amino acids. The DNA of the CDR3 is TGTGCCAGCTCATCAACAGGAGTAGGGGATCAGCCCCAGCATTTT. It is translated as CASSSTGVGDQPQHF.

V is TRBV30 and J is TRBJ2-5; D not certain. The V and J ends lost 2 bases and 1 base respectively, with 8 bases between them. The CDR3 length is 13 residues. Per the germline V gene, CDR1 is GTSNPN and CDR2 is SVGIG (reference sequence). DNA for the CDR3: TGTGCCTGGAGTACATTTACCCAAGAGACCCAGTACTTC. Translation gives CAWSTFTQETQYF.

This rearrangement joins TRBV30 to TRBJ2-7; TRBD2 agrees at 9 bases. The CDR3 is 14 amino acids. V was clipped by 0 bases and J by 8 bases; unmatched bases: 8. CDR1 is GTSNPN, CDR2 SVGIG, per germline (reference sequence). The CDR3 nucleotides are TGTGCCTGGAGTGTAAAGGCGGGGGGGCCGAAGCAGTACTTC. This encodes CAWSVKAGGPKQYF.

V usage is TRBV28 and J usage is TRBJ2-3, with no clear D. This CDR3 region has 15 residues. Looked up from germline, CDR1 is MDHEN and CDR2 is SYDVKM. The V and J ends lost 3 bases and 0 bases respectively, with 10 bases between them. CDR3 bases: TGTGCCAGCAGTTTGTCAAGTAGTAGCACAGATACGCAGTATTTT. Residues: CASSLSSSSTDTQYF. The whole variable domain, filled in from reference TRBV28 and TRBJ2-3, reads DVKVTQSSRYLVKRTGEKVFLECVQDMDHENMFWYRQDPGLGLRLIYFSYDVKMKEKGDIPEGYSVSREKKERFSLILESASTNQTSMYLCASSLSSSSTDTQYFGPGTRLTVL.

The chain joins TRBV6-1 to TRBJ1-6; 7 positions agree with TRBD1. The CDR3 covers 15 residues. From germline, CDR1 is MNHNS and CDR2 SASEGT. The V and J ends lost 6 bases and 0 bases, in that order; junction bases with no gene match: 2. For the CDR3, the DNA is TGTGCCAGCAGGGGGACAGACTCCTATAATTCACCCCTCCACTTT. This encodes CASRGTDSYNSPLHF.

This chain joins TRBV30 and TRBJ1-5, with 7 bases identical to TRBD1. Germline lookup yields CDR1 GTSNPN and CDR2 SVGIG (reference sequence). CDR3 length equals 15 residues. After removal of 0 bases from V and 5 bases from J, the junction contained 7 bases not matched to a gene. The CDR3 loop is CAWSVRGQGDQPQHF. In DNA, the CDR3 is TGTGCCTGGAGTGTACGAGGGCAGGGGGATCAGCCCCAGCATTTT.

This clone has more than one count but fewer than ten. This chain connects TRBV30 to TRBJ1-2, with 8 bases matching TRBD1. The trim removed 5 bases at V and 6 bases at J, leaving 8 bases unmatched. Germline CDR1 is GTSNPN and CDR2 is SVGIG (reference sequence). The CDR3 runs to 13 residues. CDR3 sequence: CAWGRDRPNGYTF. Written as DNA, the CDR3 is TGTGCCTGGGGCCGGGACAGGCCAAATGGCTACACCTTC.

This clone was seen just once. V gene TRBV28 combines with J gene TRBJ2-7; D not resolved. Trimming shortened V by 3 bases and J by 3 bases, and 6 bases separated the two germline ends. The CDR3 consists of 12 residues. CDR1 and CDR2 (germline): MDHEN, SYDVKM. CDR3 sequence (DNA): TGTGCCAGCAGTTTGCCCGGCTACGAGCAGTACTTC. Amino acid sequence: CASSLPGYEQYF.

The chain uses TRBV9 and TRBJ2-1, with 7 bases aligning to TRBD2. V shed 3 bases, J shed 12 bases, and the junction held 12 bases outside the gene matches. The germline V gene encodes CDR1 SGDLS and CDR2 YYNGEE. The CDR3 contains 14 residues. CDR3 sequence (DNA): TGTGCCAGCAGCGCCACAACTAGCGCGGACTGGCAGTTCTTC. Amino acid sequence: CASSATTSADWQFF.

This sequence joins TRBV28 and TRBJ2-2; D unclear. Germline assignment: CDR1 MDHEN and CDR2 SYDVKM. Trimming took off 4 bases at V and 5 bases at J, with 5 bases between the two ends. This CDR3 comprises 12 residues. CDR3 bases: TGTGCCAGCAGTTCACTGACCGGGGAGCTGTTTTTT. It encodes CASSSLTGELFF.

The rearrangement uses TRBV19 and TRBJ1-3; no firm D call. Between the trimmed V and J ends, which lost 0 bases and 1 base, there was a span of 10 bases. CDR1 and CDR2 from the germline V gene are LNHDA and SQIVND (reference sequence). The CDR3 has 16 amino acids. This CDR3 is CASSIDGDNSGNTIYF. In DNA form, the CDR3 reads TGTGCCAGTAGTATAGATGGGGATAATTCTGGAAACACCATATATTTT.

The DNA of the CDR3 is TGTGCCAGCAGCTTGGGCAGGGAGACGGCGGTTGATGGCTACACCTTC. Translating it yields CASSLGRETAVDGYTF. The J gene is TRBJ1-2, the V gene TRBV5-5; possibly TRBD1 for D (5 bases). This CDR3 spans 16 amino acids. Germline V gene lookup returns CDR1 SGHKS and CDR2 YYEKEE (reference sequence). V dropped 0 bases and J dropped 6 bases, with 18 bases sitting between them.

The chain is built from TRBV27 and TRBJ1-3; the D gene is possibly TRBD1 (5 bases). The V end lost 2 bases, the J end lost 7 bases, and 9 bases lay between the germline ends. This CDR3 has 13 residues. Germline V gene lookup returns CDR1 MNHEY and CDR2 SMNVEV (reference sequence). The CDR3 DNA reads as TGTGCCAGCAGTTTAAACGGGGACAACACCATATATTTT. Its protein product is CASSLNGDNTIYF.

The chain links TRBV7-2 to TRBJ1-2; D ambiguous. Germline V gene lookup returns CDR1 SGHTA and CDR2 FQGNSA. The CDR3 covers 11 residues. V was shortened by 2 bases and J by 6 bases, with 4 bases between the two germline ends. This CDR3 reads CASSLRDGYTF. As DNA, the CDR3 is TGTGCCAGCAGCTTAAGGGATGGCTACACCTTC. The full variable domain, with the rest looked up from reference TRBV7-2 and TRBJ1-2, is GAGVSQSPSNKVTEKGKDVELRCDPISGHTALYWYRQSLGQGLEFLIYFQGNSAPDKSGLPSDRFSAERTGGSVSTLTIQRTQQEDSAVYLCASSLRDGYTFGSGTRLTVV.

This CDR3 reads CASSFGTEQYF. In DNA, the CDR3 is TGTGCCAGCAGCTTTGGGACAGAGCAGTACTTC. The chain uses TRBV7-9 and TRBJ2-7, with D possibly being TRBD1 (6 bases). V lost 3 bases to trimming and J lost 7 bases, with 7 bases between them. This CDR3 has 11 residues. In germline, CDR1 is SEHNR, CDR2 FQNEAQ (reference sequence).

This clone was seen more than once but under ten times. J is TRBJ1-6 and V is TRBV7-3, with D hard to call. CDR1 SGHTA and CDR2 FQGTGA come from the germline V gene. V lost 4 bases to trimming and J lost 9 bases, with 10 bases between them. This CDR3 comprises 13 residues. CDR3 DNA: TGTGCCAGCAGCTCCCAGAAGGCTTCACCCCTCCACTTT. Translation: CASSSQKASPLHF.

This clone has more than one count but fewer than ten. The chain uses TRBV19 and TRBJ1-5; D perhaps matches TRBD1 (6 bases). Deletions cut 3 bases from V and 6 bases from J, with 12 bases between. The CDR3 covers 14 residues. Germline-derived CDR1 and CDR2 are LNHDA and SQIVND (reference sequence). As DNA, the CDR3 is TGTGCCAGTAGTATCACAGGGTCGAGTCAGCCCCAGCATTTT. Protein sequence: CASSITGSSQPQHF.